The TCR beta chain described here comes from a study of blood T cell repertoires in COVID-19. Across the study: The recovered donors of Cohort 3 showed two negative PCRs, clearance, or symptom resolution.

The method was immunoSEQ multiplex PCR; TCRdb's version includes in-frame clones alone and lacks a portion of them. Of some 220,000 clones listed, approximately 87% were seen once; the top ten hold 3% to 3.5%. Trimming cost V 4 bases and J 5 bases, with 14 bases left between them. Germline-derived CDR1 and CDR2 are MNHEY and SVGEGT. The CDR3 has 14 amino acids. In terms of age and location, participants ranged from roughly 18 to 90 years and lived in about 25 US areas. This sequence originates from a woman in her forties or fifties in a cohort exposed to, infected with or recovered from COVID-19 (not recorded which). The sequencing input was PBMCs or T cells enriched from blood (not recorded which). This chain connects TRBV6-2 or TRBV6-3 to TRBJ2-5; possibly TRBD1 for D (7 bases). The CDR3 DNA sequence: TGTGCCAGCAGTTTTCGGCGGGGACAGGAGACCCAGTACTTC. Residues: CASSFRRGQETQYF.